The present T cell receptor (beta chain) was sequenced within a study of human T cells and chemical hapten exposure. The V gene lost 6 bases and the J gene lost 3 bases, with 12 bases spanning the gap. CDR1 is SNHLY, CDR2 FYNNEI, per germline. This CDR3 has 14 residues. TCRdb independently ran MiXCR on the RACE reads; one entry per CDR3 protein. Of 300,000 to 450,000 distinct CDR3 sequences detected, roughly 5.3% appear once; the ten largest clones hold approximately 2.8%. The time point was: pre-sensitization, week 0. This sample's treatment: therapeutic diphenylcyclopropenone sensitization with weekly scalp DPC.

The chain is built from TRBV2 and TRBJ1-5; a weak D match, TRBD1 (5 bases). The sequencing here drew on whole blood, taken in connection with sensitization to the hapten diphenylcyclopropenone (DPC). This TCR was sampled from a woman in her forties or fifties with alopecia areata. Some clones in this sample may be carry-over from other donors' samples. The DNA for the CDR3 is TGTGCCAGCAGACCAGACAGCCCCAATCAGCCCCAGCATTTT. This translates into CASRPDSPNQPQHF.